The source of this T cell receptor (beta chain) is a study of blood T cell repertoires in COVID-19. The overall study: There were acute and convalescent COVID-19 samples, and they came from the United States, Italy and Spain. PBMCs, B-cell-depleted T cells, or T cells provided the cDNA or gDNA that made up the material.

Original methodology: From reference gene primer amplification, estimates of nucleated cell counts were derived. Generated by immunoSEQ multiplex PCR, the TCRdb table keeps only in-frame clones and is missing some. The DNA gave D and trimming, while V, J and clone size come from that table. Here the sample spans tens of thousands of clones, around 90% being singletons. From germline, CDR1 is SGDLS and CDR2 YYNGEE. This CDR3 spans 12 amino acids. Trimming took off 4 bases at V and 15 bases at J, with 17 bases between the two ends. This clonotype was sampled from a human donor in a cohort sampled during active COVID-19. Sequenced material: peripheral blood. The J gene is TRBJ2-1, the V gene TRBV9; D perhaps matches TRBD1 (5 bases). The CDR3 DNA is TGTGCCAGCAGCCCTTACGACTCAGGGCCGTTCTTC. As protein: CASSPYDSGPFF.